This T cell receptor beta chain was identified during a study of beta chain features in type 1 diabetes. V gave up 5 bases and J gave up 5 bases; unmatched junction bases: 9. The CDR3 has 15 residues. Germline assignment: CDR1 SGHTA and CDR2 FQGTGA. The investigators reverse transcribed all of the isolated RNA, so they sequenced expressed TCRB transcripts. Repertoires were generated with immunoSEQ multiplex PCR, while TCRdb's copy carries only in-frame clones and drops some. Of about 220,000 clones in the sample, under 13% were seen once. Without exception, sorted populations had purity beyond 98%. Study-level points and caveats: Patients and controls would share equally any PCR tilt toward shorter templates. High-TCR-expressing cells could be over-represented by cDNA sequencing. In type 1 diabetes patients, VDJ junctions had fewer insertions; deletions at these junctions were more frequent.

A note on this clone: Its target is not known.

What was sequenced was central memory CD4+ T cells from blood. The chain uses TRBV7-3 and TRBJ2-1, with 7 bases aligning to TRBD2. The TCR was taken from a man younger than 35 in good health. Here the CDR3 reads CASSPSGTNNNEQFF. The CDR3 bases are TGTGCCAGCAGCCCTTCCGGGACTAACAACAATGAGCAGTTCTTC.